The TCR beta chain under discussion was sequenced for a study of blood T cell repertoires in COVID-19. Assay used: immunoSEQ multiplex PCR; TCRdb lists only in-frame clones, some missing. This table has fewer than 300,000 clones, roughly 88% appearing once. This clone was observed once. The receptor's source is a woman between 25 and 40 years old with acute or convalescent COVID-19. Sequencing used peripheral blood.

The CDR3 here is CARSRTRDRQTYNSPLHF. The CDR3 nucleotides are TGTGCCAGAAGCAGAACCCGGGACAGACAGACCTATAATTCACCCCTCCACTTT. V and J are TRBV5-3 and TRBJ1-6; 7 positions match TRBD1. TRBV5-3 is annotated as an ORF whose role is uncertain. The CDR3 is 18 residues long. The V and J ends lost 4 bases and 2 bases, in that order; junction bases with no gene match: 12.